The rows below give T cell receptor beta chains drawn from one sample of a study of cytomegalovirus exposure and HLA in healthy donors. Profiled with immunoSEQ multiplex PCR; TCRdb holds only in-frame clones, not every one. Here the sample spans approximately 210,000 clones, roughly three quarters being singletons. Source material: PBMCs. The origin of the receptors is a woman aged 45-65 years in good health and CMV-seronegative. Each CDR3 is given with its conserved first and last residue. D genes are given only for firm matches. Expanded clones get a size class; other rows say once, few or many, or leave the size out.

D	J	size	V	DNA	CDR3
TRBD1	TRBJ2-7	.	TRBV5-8	TGTGCCAGCAACATACCCGGGACAGGGGCCCACGAGCAGTACTTC	CASNIPGTGAHEQYF
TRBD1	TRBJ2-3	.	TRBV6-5	TGTGCCAGCAGTTTGACAGGGGGTCGCACAGATACGCAGTATTTT	CASSLTGGRTDTQYF
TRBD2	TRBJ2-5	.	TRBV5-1	TGCGCCAGTTGGACTAGCGGGAGGGAGACCCAGTACTTC	CASWTSGRETQYF
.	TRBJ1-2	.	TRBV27	TGTGCCAGCAGTTTCGTATCTAACTATGGCTACACCTTC	CASSFVSNYGYTF
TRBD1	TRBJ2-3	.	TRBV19	TGTGCCAGTAGAAAACCCGGGACAGGGGGTTCGCAGTATTTT	CASRKPGTGGSQYF
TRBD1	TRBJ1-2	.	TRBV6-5	TGTGCCAGCACCTTCGAGAGGGGGCTTGGCTACACCTTC	CASTFERGLGYTF
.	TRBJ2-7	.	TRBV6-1	TGTGCCAGCAGTAAACCAGGGGGAGGATACGAGCAGTACTTC	CASSKPGGGYEQYF
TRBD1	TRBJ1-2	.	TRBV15	TGTGCCACCAGCAGGGACCAACAGGGGAACTATGGCTACACCTTC	CATSRDQQGNYGYTF
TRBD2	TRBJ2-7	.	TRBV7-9	TGTTCCAGCAGCTCACCCACGGGAGGGTACGAGCAGTACTTC	CSSSSPTGGYEQYF
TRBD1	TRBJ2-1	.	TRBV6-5	TGTGCCAGCAGACCGGGACAGGGCAGTTCGACTGAGCAGTTCTTC	CASRPGQGSSTEQFF
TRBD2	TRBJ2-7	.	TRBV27	TGTGCCAGCAGTCCCCTAGCGGGAGTTCCCTACGAGCAGTACTTC	CASSPLAGVPYEQYF
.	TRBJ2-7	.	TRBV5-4	TGTGCCAGCAGTCCGACAGGCAGCCGGTACGAGCAGTACTTC	CASSPTGSRYEQYF
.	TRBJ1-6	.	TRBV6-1	TGTGCCAGCAGTAATACAGGGAATTCACCCCTCCACTTT	CASSNTGNSPLHF
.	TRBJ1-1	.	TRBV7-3	TGTGCCAGCAGCCCCGCGAGGGTGACTGAAGCTTTCTTT	CASSPARVTEAFF
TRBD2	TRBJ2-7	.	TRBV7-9	TGTGCCAGCAGCGCCCCGCGGTGGCTAGCGGGAGTTTACGAGCAGTACTTC	CASSAPRWLAGVYEQYF
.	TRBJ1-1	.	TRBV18	TGTGCCAGCTCTCACGGACAGAGCAATGAAGCTTTCTTT	CASSHGQSNEAFF
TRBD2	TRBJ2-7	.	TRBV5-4	TGTGCCAGCAGCTTACGGGGCGGGAGTGTACACGAGCAGTACTTC	CASSLRGGSVHEQYF
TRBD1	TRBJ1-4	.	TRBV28	TGTGCCAGCAGGTCCAGGGGGGCGCGTGAAAAACTGTTTTTT	CASRSRGAREKLFF
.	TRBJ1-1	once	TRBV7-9	TGTTCCAGCAGCTTAGCCATGAACACTGAAGCTTTCTTT	CSSSLAMNTEAFF
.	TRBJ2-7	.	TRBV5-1	TGCGCCAGCAGCTCACGGTCGGACACCTCATTCAACTACGAGCAGTACTTC	CASSSRSDTSFNYEQYF
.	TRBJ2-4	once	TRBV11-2	TGTGCCTCCTCAACGGGGGCCAAAAACATTCAGTACTTC	CASSTGAKNIQYF
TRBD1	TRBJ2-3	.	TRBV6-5	TGTGCCAGCAGTAAGACAGGGCTCAGCACAGATACGCAGTATTTT	CASSKTGLSTDTQYF
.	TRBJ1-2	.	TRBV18	TGTGCCAGCTCACCAGACAGATTGGGATACGGCTACACCTTC	CASSPDRLGYGYTF
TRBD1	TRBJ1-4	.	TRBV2	TGTGCCAGCAGTTCCCCCACAGGGGGCTTTGCTAATGAAAAACTGTTTTTT	CASSSPTGGFANEKLFF
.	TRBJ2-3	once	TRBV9	TGTGCCAGCAGCGTAGCTGGAGCGGCCGACACAGATACGCAGTATTTT	CASSVAGAADTDTQYF
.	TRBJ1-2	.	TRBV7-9	TGTTCCAGCAGCGAAATCGTCGGGGGCTACACCTTC	CSSSEIVGGYTF
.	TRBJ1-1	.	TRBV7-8	TGTGCCAGCAGCCCGTACACTGAAGCTTTCTTT	CASSPYTEAFF
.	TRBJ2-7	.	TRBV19	TGTGCCAGTAGGATAACGACAGGCAGCCTAGAGCAGTACTTC	CASRITTGSLEQYF
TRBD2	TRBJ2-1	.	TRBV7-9	TGTGCCAGCAGCCGTAGCGGGACCTACAATGAGCAGTTCTTC	CASSRSGTYNEQFF
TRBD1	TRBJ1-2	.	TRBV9	TGTGCCAGCAGCGCTACCTCACAGGGGGCTAACTATGGCTACACCTTC	CASSATSQGANYGYTF
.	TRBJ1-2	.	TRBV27	TGTGCCAGCAGTTTATCCCCCTCCAGGGTTGGCTACACCTTC	CASSLSPSRVGYTF
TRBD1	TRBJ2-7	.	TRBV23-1	TGCGCCAGCAGCCTTGGACAGGGGCATTGGGACTTC	CASSLGQGHWDF
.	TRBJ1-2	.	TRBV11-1	TGTGCCAGCAGCTCCAGACTACTTGGCGGTAACGATGGCTACACCTTC	CASSSRLLGGNDGYTF
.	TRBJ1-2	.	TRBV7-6	TGTGCCAGCAGCTCTACTCCCGGAGGGTGGTATAACTATGGCTACACCTTC	CASSSTPGGWYNYGYTF
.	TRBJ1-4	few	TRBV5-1	TGCGCCAGCAGCTTCAACAGGGAGAGGGGGGAAAAACTGTTTTTT	CASSFNRERGEKLFF
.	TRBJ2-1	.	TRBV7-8	TGTGCCAGCAGCGAGGTAGCAACGCTTAACCGGGATAGCTCCTACAATGAGCAGTTCTTC	CASSEVATLNRDSSYNEQFF
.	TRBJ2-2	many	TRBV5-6	TGTGCCAGCAGCTTGTTAGGAGGGGACACCGGGGAGCTGTTTTTT	CASSLLGGDTGELFF
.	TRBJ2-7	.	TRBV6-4	TGTGCCAGCAGTGACTCGAGGACAACCGAGCAGTACTTC	CASSDSRTTEQYF
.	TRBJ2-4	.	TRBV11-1	TGTGCCAGCAGCTTATTAGTGGGGCCTGTAGCCAAAAACATTCAGTACTTC	CASSLLVGPVAKNIQYF
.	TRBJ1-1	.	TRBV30	TGTGCCGCTGATGGATTGAGGACTGAAGCTTTCTTT	CAADGLRTEAFF
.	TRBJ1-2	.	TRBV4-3	TGCGCCAGCAGCCAAGATTCGCAGTATGGCTACACCTTC	CASSQDSQYGYTF
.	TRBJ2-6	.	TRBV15	TGTGCCACCAGCAGTGGGGGGACTGGGGCCAACGTCCTGACTTTC	CATSSGGTGANVLTF
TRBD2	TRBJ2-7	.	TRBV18	TGTACCAGCTCACCGGGAGGTTACGAGCAGTACTTC	CTSSPGGYEQYF
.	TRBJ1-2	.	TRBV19	TGTGCCAGTAGTATAGGTACTAGACCGACTCAAAACTATGGCTACACCTTC	CASSIGTRPTQNYGYTF
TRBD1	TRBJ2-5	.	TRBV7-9	TGTGCCAGCAGTCTCGGGGACAGGGGTAACCAAGAGACCCAGTACTTC	CASSLGDRGNQETQYF
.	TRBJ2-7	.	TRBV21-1	TGTGCCAGCAGCAGGGCCTCAGTCCTCCTAACATACGAGCAGTACTTC	CASSRASVLLTYEQYF
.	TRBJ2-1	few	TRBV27	TGTGCCAGCAGCCAGGGGTCGGGGTACAATGAGCAGTTCTTC	CASSQGSGYNEQFF
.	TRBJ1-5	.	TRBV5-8	TGTGCCAGCAGCTTGGGGCAGTTTAATCAGCCCCAGCATTTT	CASSLGQFNQPQHF
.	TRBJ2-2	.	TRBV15	TGTGCCACCAGGGCCGACTCCGGGGAGCTGTTTTTT	CATRADSGELFF
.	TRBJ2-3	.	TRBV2	TGTGCCAGCAGTGATAAGCGGACAGATACGCAGTATTTT	CASSDKRTDTQYF
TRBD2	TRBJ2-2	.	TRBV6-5	TGTGCCACTCTAGCGGGAGAGGCCGGGGAGCTGTTTTTT	CATLAGEAGELFF
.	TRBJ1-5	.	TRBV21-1	TGTGCCAGCAGCAAGGTACCCTCCGGGATGGGTCAGCCCCAGCATTTT	CASSKVPSGMGQPQHF
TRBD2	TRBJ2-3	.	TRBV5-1	TGCGCCAGCAGCTCCATGACTAGCGGGGGACCAGATACGCAGTATTTT	CASSSMTSGGPDTQYF
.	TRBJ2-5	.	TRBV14	TGTGCCAGCAGCCAAGAAGGGACTCTGACCAAAGAGACCCAGTACTTC	CASSQEGTLTKETQYF
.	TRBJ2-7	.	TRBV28	TGTGCCAGCAGAAGACTCAACTACGAGCAGTACTTC	CASRRLNYEQYF
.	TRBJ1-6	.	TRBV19	TGTGCCAGTAGCCTACAGGGAGCGCCTTTCCACTTT	CASSLQGAPFHF
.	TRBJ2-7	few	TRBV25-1	TGTGCCAGCAGTACAGGCTACGAGCAGTACTTC	CASSTGYEQYF
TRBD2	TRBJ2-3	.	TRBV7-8	TGTGCCAGCAGCGCGGCCGGGACTAGGGGAGATACGCAGTATTTT	CASSAAGTRGDTQYF
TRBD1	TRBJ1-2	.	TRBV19	TGTGCCAGTAGTATTCCCCGGGACAGGGGCAACTATGGCTACACCTTC	CASSIPRDRGNYGYTF
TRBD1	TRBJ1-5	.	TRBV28	TGTGCCAGCAGTTTGACAGGGGGCATGAGAAATCAGCCCCAGCATTTT	CASSLTGGMRNQPQHF